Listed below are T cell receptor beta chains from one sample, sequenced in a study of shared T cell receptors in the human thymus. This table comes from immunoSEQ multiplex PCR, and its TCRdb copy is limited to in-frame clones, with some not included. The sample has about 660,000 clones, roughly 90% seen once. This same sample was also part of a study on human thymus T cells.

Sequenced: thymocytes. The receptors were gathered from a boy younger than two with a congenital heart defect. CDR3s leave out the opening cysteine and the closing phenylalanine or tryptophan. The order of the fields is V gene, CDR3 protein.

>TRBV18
ASSHSDGSSTYNEQF
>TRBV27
ASRPTGVDTDTQY
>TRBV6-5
ASARDRLRHEQY
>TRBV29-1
SVGDLGGYEQY
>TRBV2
ASRRREAEAF
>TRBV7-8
ASSLPAGGPDTQY
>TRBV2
ASSRTSGHPGQETQY
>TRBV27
ASSLGRAGTEAF
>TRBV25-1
ASSARQTGEQY
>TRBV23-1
ASSHTGVQNSGANVLT
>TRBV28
ASSHGLAGSTPYQETQY
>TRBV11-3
ASSWAGARNTGELF
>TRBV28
ASSTGTSGRDEQY
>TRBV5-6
ASSPPGARGLEKLF